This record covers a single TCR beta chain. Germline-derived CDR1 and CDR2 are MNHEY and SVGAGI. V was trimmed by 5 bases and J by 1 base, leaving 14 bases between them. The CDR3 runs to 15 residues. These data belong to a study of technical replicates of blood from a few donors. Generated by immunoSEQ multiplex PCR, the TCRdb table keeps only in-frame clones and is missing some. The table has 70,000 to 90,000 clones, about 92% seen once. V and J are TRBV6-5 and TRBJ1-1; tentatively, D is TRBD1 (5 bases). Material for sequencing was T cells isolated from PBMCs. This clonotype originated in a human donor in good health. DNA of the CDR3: TGTGCCAGCAGTGCATCACAGGTTTGGAACACTGAAGCTTTCTTT. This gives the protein CASSASQVWNTEAFF.